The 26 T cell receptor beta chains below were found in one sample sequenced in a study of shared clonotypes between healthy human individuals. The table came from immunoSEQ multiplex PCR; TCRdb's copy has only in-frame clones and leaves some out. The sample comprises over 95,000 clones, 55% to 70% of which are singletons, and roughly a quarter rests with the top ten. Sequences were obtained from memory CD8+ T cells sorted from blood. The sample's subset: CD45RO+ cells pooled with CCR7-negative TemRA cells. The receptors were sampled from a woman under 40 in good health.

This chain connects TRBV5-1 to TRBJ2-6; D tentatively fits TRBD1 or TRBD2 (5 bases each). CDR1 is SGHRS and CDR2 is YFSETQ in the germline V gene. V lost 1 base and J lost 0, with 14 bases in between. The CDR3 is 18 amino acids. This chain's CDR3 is CASSLSGGQLSGANVLTF. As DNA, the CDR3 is TGCGCCAGCAGCTTGTCTGGGGGTCAACTCTCTGGGGCCAACGTCCTGACTTTC.

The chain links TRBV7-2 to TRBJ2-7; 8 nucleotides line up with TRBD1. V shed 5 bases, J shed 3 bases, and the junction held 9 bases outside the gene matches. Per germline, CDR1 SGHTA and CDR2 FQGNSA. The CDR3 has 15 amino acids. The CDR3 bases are TGTGCCAGCAGCCTAGGACAGGGAAAAGGCTACGAGCAGTACTTC. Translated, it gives CASSLGQGKGYEQYF.

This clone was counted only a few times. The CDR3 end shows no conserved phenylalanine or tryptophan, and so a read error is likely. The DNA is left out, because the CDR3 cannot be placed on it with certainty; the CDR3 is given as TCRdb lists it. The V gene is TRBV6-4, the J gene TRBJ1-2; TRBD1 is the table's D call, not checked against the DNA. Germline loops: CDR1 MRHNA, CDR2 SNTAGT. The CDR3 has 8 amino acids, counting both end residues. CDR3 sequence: CATPRDSS.

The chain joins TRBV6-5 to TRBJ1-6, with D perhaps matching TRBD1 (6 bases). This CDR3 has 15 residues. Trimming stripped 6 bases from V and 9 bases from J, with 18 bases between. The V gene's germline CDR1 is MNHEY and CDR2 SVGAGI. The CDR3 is CASREQGGGGSPLHF. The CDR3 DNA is TGTGCCAGCAGGGAACAGGGAGGTGGTGGTTCACCCCTCCACTTT.

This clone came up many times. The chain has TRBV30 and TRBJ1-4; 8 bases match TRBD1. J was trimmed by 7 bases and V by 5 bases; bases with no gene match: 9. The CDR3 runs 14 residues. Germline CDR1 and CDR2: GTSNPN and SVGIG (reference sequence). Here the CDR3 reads CAWGRDRGREKLFF. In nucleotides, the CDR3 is TGTGCCTGGGGGCGAGACAGGGGTCGTGAAAAACTGTTTTTT.

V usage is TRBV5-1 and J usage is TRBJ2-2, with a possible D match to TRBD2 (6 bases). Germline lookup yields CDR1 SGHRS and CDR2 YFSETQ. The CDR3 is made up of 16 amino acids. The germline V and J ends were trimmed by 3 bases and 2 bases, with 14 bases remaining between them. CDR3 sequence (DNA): TGCGCCAGCAGCTCGATACCGGGACTTAACACCGGGGAGCTGTTTTTT. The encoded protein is CASSSIPGLNTGELFF.

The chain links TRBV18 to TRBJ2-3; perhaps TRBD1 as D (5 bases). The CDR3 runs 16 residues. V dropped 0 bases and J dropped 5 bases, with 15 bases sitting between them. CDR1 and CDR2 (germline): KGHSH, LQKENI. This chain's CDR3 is CASSPPDSDSLDTQYF. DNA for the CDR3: TGTGCCAGCTCACCACCCGACAGTGACAGCTTAGATACGCAGTATTTT.

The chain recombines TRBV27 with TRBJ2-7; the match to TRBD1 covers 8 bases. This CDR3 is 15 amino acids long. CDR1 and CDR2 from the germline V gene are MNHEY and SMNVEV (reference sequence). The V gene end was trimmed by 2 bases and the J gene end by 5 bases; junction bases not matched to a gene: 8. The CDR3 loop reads CASSLDIGTGNEQYF. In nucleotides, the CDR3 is TGTGCCAGCAGTTTAGACATAGGGACAGGCAACGAGCAGTACTTC.

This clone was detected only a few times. DNA of the CDR3: TGTGCCAGCAGTGAGAGGGGCGAAGGTACTGAAGCTTTCTTT. Protein: CASSERGEGTEAFF. The rearrangement links TRBV6-4 to TRBJ1-1; tentatively, D is TRBD1 (5 bases). The V end was cut by 3 bases, the J end by 5 bases, with 13 bases between. Germline V CDR1 and CDR2: MRHNA, SNTAGT. This CDR3 contains 14 residues.

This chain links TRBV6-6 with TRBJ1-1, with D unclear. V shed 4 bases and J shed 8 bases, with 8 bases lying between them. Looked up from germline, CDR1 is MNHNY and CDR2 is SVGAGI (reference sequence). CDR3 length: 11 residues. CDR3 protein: CASSSGVEAFF. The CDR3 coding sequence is TGTGCCAGCAGTTCGGGTGTAGAAGCTTTCTTT.

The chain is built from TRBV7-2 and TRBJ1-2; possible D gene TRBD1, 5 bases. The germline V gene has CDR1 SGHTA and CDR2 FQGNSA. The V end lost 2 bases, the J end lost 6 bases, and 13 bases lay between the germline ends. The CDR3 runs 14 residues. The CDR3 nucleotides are TGTGCCAGCAGCTTAATCCGGGGGTCGGATGGCTACACCTTC. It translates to CASSLIRGSDGYTF. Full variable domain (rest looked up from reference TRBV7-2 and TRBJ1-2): GAGVSQSPSNKVTEKGKDVELRCDPISGHTALYWYRQSLGQGLEFLIYFQGNSAPDKSGLPSDRFSAERTGGSVSTLTIQRTQQEDSAVYLCASSLIRGSDGYTFGSGTRLTVV.

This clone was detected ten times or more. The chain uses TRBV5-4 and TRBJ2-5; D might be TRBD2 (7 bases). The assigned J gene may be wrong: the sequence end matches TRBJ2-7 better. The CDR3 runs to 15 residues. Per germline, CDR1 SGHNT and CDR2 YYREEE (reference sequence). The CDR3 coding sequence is TGTGCCAGCAGCTTTTTCGGGGGGCTGGGATACGAGCAGTACTTC. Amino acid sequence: CASSFFGGLGYEQYF.

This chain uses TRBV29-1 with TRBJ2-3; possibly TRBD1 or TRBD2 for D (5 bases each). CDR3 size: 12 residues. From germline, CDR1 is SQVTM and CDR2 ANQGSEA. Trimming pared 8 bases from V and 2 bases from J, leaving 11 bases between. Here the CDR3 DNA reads TGCAGCTCCGGGGCTACCACAGATACGCAGTATTTT. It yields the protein CSSGATTDTQYF.

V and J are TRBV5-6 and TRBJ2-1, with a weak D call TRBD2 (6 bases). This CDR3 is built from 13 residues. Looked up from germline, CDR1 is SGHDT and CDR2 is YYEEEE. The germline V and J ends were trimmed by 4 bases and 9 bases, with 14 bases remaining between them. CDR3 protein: CASSLPGDSEQFF. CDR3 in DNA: TGTGCCAGCAGCCTGCCGGGGGATTCTGAGCAGTTCTTC.

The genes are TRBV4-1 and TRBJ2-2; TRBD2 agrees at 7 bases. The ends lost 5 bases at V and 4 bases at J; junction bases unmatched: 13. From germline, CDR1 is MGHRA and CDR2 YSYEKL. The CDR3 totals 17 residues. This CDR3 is CASSTQPIAGVTGELFF. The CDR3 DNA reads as TGCGCCAGCAGCACCCAACCGATAGCGGGTGTCACCGGGGAGCTGTTTTTT.

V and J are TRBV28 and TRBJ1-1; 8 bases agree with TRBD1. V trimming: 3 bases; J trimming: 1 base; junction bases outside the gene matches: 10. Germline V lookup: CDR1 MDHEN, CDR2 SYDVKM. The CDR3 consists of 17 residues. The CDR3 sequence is CASSFVDRVKWNTEAFF. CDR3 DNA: TGTGCCAGCAGTTTCGTGGACAGGGTTAAATGGAACACTGAAGCTTTCTTT.

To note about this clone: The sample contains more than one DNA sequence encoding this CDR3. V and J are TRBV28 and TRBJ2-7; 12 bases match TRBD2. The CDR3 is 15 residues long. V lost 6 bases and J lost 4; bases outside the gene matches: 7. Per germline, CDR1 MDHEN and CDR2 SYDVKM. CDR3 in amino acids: CASSIRTSGIYEQYF. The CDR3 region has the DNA TGTGCCAGCAGCATTCGGACTAGCGGGATTTACGAGCAGTACTTC.

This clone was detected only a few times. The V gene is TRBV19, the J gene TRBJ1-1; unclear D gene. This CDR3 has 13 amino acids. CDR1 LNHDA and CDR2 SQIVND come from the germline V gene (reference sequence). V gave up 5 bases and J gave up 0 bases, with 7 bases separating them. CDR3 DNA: TGTGCCAGTAGTCCGACCTTGAACACTGAAGCTTTCTTT. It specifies CASSPTLNTEAFF.

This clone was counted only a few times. In DNA form, the CDR3 reads TGTGCCAGCAGCTTGGATAACAGGGGGAACACTGAAGCTTTCTTT. Protein product: CASSLDNRGNTEAFF. The V and J genes are TRBV5-6 and TRBJ1-1, with 7 bases aligning to TRBD1. The germline gives CDR1 SGHDT, CDR2 YYEEEE. V gave up 0 bases and J gave up 1 base; unmatched junction bases: 3. This CDR3 has 15 amino acids.

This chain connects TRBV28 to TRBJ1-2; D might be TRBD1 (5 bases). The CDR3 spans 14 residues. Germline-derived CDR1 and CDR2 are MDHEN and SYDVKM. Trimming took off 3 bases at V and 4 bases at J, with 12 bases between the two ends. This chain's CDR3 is CASSFTGTFYGYTF. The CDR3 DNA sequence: TGTGCCAGCAGTTTTACCGGGACGTTCTATGGCTACACCTTC.

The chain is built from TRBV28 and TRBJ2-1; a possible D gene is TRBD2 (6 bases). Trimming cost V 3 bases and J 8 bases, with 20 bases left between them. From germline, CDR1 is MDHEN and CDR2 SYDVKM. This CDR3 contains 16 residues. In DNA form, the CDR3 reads TGTGCCAGCAGTTTTAGGGGTCTAGCGTACGAGGATGAGCAGTTCTTC. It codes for CASSFRGLAYEDEQFF.

CDR3 protein: CAISLLDEQFF. The CDR3 nucleotides are TGTGCCATCAGCCTCTTGGATGAGCAGTTCTTC. The chain has TRBV10-3 and TRBJ2-1, with D hard to call. The CDR3 is made up of 11 amino acids. The V gene's germline CDR1 is ENHRY and CDR2 SYGVKD. The V gene lost 6 bases and the J gene lost 8 bases, with 8 bases spanning the gap.

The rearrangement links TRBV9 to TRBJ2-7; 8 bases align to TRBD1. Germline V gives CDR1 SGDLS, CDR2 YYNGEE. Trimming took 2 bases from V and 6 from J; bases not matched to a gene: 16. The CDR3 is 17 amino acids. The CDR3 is CASSVGPGGQATLEQYF. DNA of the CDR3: TGTGCCAGCAGCGTGGGGCCCGGGGGACAGGCTACCCTCGAGCAGTACTTC.

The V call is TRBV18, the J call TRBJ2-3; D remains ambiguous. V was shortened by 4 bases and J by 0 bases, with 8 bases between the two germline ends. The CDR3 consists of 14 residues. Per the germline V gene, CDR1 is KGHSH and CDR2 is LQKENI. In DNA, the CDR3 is TGTGCCAGCTCACTCCACGGTAGCACAGATACGCAGTATTTT. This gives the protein CASSLHGSTDTQYF.

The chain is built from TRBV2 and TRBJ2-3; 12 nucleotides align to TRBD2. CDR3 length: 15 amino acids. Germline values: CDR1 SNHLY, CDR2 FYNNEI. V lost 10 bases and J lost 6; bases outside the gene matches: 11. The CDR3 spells CAITRLAGDSDTQYF. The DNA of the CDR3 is TGTGCCATAACCCGACTAGCGGGAGATTCCGATACGCAGTATTTT. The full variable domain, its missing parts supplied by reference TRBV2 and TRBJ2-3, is EPEVTQTPSHQVTQMGQEVILRCVPISNHLYFYWYRQILGQKVEFLVSFYNNEISEKSEIFDDQFSVERPDGSNFTLKIRSTKLEDSAMYFCAITRLAGDSDTQYFGPGTRLTVL.

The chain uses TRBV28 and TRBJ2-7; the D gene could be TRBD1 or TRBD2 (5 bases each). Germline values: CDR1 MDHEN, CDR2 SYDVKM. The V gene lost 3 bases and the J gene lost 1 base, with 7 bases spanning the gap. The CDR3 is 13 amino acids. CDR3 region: CASSFGGSYEQYF. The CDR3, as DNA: TGTGCCAGCAGTTTTGGGGGTTCCTACGAGCAGTACTTC.